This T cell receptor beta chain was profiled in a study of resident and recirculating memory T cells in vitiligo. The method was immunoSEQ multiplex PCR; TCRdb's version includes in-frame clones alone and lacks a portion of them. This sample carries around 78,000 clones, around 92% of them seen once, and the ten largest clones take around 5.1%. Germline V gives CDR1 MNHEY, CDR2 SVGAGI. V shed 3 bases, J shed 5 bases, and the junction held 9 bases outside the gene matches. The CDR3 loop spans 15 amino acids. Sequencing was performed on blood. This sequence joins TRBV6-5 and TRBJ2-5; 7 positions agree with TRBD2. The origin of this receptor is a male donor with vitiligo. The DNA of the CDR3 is TGTGCCAGCAGTTATGGAGGGAGGGTAGCGGAGACCCAGTACTTC. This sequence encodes CASSYGGRVAETQYF.